This entry is about one TCR beta chain. It lacks a known antigen. No base quality values were provided; no much bigger clone lies one nucleotide off. The sample belongs to a study of glioma-infiltrating T cells (dated by TCRdb to about 2016). Broadly, across the study: The study sequenced TCR alpha- and beta-chain repertoires from glioma tissue, from non-neoplastic brain tissue and from matched peripheral blood mononuclear cells. Three low-grade glioma patients, eight or nine primary glioblastoma patients and three non-glioma patients contributing non-neoplastic brain tissue were included in the paired cohort. To measure how far tissue and blood T-cell populations diverged, each tissue-infiltrating repertoire was compared against the peripheral blood repertoire of the same patient. Study-level results and caveats: VJ-independent divergence between tissue and blood was below expectation in non-neoplastic patients but above expectation in all gliomas, especially low-grade gliomas. Tissue and blood shared very few CDR3 sequences, a result attributed to high CDR3 diversity and limited sampling. Small numbers underpinned the group comparisons: about eight glioblastoma patients, three low-grade glioma patients and three non-neoplastic patients.

Compared with germline, V lacks 3 bases and J lacks 4 bases; bases without a gene match: 4. CDR1 is given as GTSNPN and CDR2 as SVGIG, both from the germline V gene (reference sequence). The cysteine opens and the phenylalanine closes a CDR3 of 14 amino acids. The DNA shown is the 42-base CDR3, in frame from base 1. The iRepertoire nested amplicon-rescue multiplex PCR (arm-PCR) platform was used to amplify TCR alpha and beta CDR3 regions from RNA. One-step reverse transcription and amplification used roughly 95-400 ng of tissue mRNA or PBMC total RNA as input. Following bead purification, Illumina adapters were added by a secondary multiplex PCR, and libraries between 200 and 400 bp were gel-purified. Internal 6-nucleotide barcodes were carried by the libraries and were used for demultiplexing. Sequencing of libraries was performed on an Illumina MiSeq with 2x220 or 2x250 nucleotide paired-end reads. The paper's processing steps were these. Paired reads were merged using FLASH 1.2.11 and aligned with BWA-MEM to the GRCh37 human genome, and TRA and TRB reads were then extracted. An IMGT-derived reference of cassette sequences and CDR3 motifs, with pseudogenes included, was used for V and J assignment. Reads were translated in three frames, and productive CDR3s were defined as those with a C...FGXG motif and no stop codons. Clonotypes were defined as unique combinations of V-J cassette pair and CDR3 amino acid sequence. Reads were filtered by Hamming distance, thresholded by each sample's sequence error rate in mapped regions. TCRdb trimmed public reads at Q25 via fastp, called clones via MiXCR and kept in-frame beta chains. CDR3 protein duplicates are merged, each entry listing the most common genes and DNA. TCRdb, not the authors, supplied the V and J calls. The sample table contains approximately 110,000 distinct CDR3 sequences; only one count was recorded for approximately 23% of them. 13% to 15% of the sample comes from the top ten.

Rearrangement joined TRBV30 to TRBJ2-7; 12 junctional bases match TRBD2. Sequences were obtained from glioma tissue, nonneoplastic brain tissue, or PBMCs (not recorded which). The receptor was isolated from a human donor with low-grade glioma or glioblastoma, undergoing nonglioma brain surgery, or in good health (not recorded which). The CDR3 reads as follows: CAWRTSGSEYEQYF. In nucleotides, the sequence is TGTGCCTGGAGGACTAGCGGGAGTGAATACGAGCAGTACTTC.